The rows below give T cell receptor beta chains drawn from one sample of a study of T cell changes during pregnancy in multiple sclerosis. Produced via immunoSEQ multiplex PCR; TCRdb's table is partial and in-frame only. The profile covers about 77,000 clones, with about 93% appearing a single time and just over 2.5% taken by the ten largest. Sample: peripheral blood, taken after pregnancy. These TCRs come from a female donor in good health, enrolled as a control in a pregnancy study. Both conserved end residues are part of each CDR3. The D gene is left open where the match is weak. Only part of the rows carry a size: once, few, many, or a class if the clone is expanded.

TRBV9	TRBD1	TRBJ1-1	NA	CASSPEQGRTEAFF	TGTGCCAGCAGCCCCGAACAGGGGAGAACTGAAGCTTTCTTT
TRBV28	TRBD1	TRBJ2-7	NA	CASNLIFGQGLYEQYF	TGTGCCAGCAATCTCATTTTCGGACAGGGCCTCTACGAGCAGTACTTC
TRBV6-5	TRBD1	TRBJ1-2	NA	CASSKTGVYGYTF	TGTGCCAGCAGTAAGACAGGGGTTTATGGCTACACCTTC
TRBV7-2	TRBD1	TRBJ2-7	NA	CASSLARGGDRETYEQYF	TGTGCCAGCAGCTTGGCCCGAGGAGGGGACAGGGAGACCTACGAGCAGTACTTC
TRBV2	NA	TRBJ2-1	NA	CASTREGSDNEQFF	TGTGCCAGCACCAGAGAGGGTTCGGACAATGAGCAGTTCTTC
TRBV7-9	NA	TRBJ1-4	NA	CASSLGQGRLFF	TGTGCCAGCAGCTTAGGTCAGGGGCGGCTGTTTTTT
TRBV7-9	NA	TRBJ2-5	NA	CASSLASYLSARETQYF	TGTGCCAGCAGCTTAGCTTCGTACCTTAGCGCTCGGGAGACCCAGTACTTC
TRBV6-1	TRBD2	TRBJ2-3	NA	CASSEMAGGWEGTQYF	TGTGCCAGCAGTGAGATGGCGGGGGGGTGGGAGGGTACGCAGTATTTT
TRBV27	NA	TRBJ2-3	NA	CASSLSSVTSTDTQYF	TGTGCCAGCAGTTTATCATCTGTGACTAGCACAGATACGCAGTATTTT
TRBV15	NA	TRBJ1-1	NA	CATSRTRPAGYTEAFF	TGTGCCACCAGCAGAACGCGACCGGCGGGCTACACTGAAGCTTTCTTT
TRBV5-4	NA	TRBJ1-1	NA	CASSRMSGEAFF	TGTGCCAGCAGCCGCATGTCCGGTGAAGCTTTCTTT
TRBV11-2	NA	TRBJ1-1	NA	CASSLGRGREAFF	TGTGCCAGCAGCTTAGGCAGGGGTCGTGAAGCTTTCTTT
TRBV7-3	NA	TRBJ2-3	NA	CASSFSVPDTQYF	TGTGCCAGCAGCTTTTCGGTTCCAGATACGCAGTATTTT
TRBV18	TRBD2	TRBJ2-1	NA	CASSPGTSGGNEQFF	TGTGCCAGCTCACCCGGGACTAGCGGGGGGAATGAGCAGTTCTTC
TRBV2	NA	TRBJ1-2	NA	CARGGDNYGYTF	TGTGCCAGGGGGGGGGATAACTATGGCTACACCTTC
TRBV13	NA	TRBJ1-2	NA	CASSLGTERSYGYTF	TGTGCCAGCAGCTTAGGGACAGAGAGATCCTATGGCTACACCTTC
TRBV7-9	NA	TRBJ1-5	NA	CASSPLDSNSNQPQHF	TGTGCCAGCAGCCCCTTGGACAGTAATAGCAATCAGCCCCAGCATTTT
TRBV25-1	NA	TRBJ1-1	NA	CASSRGYTEAFF	TGTGCCAGTTCCCGGGGTTACACTGAAGCTTTCTTT
TRBV6-5	NA	TRBJ2-7	NA	CASSYPRSYEQYF	TGTGCCAGCAGTTACCCCCGCTCCTACGAGCAGTACTTC
TRBV7-2	TRBD1	TRBJ2-7	once	CASSSPPGQGKNEQYF	TGTGCCAGCAGCTCGCCCCCGGGACAGGGAAAAAACGAGCAGTACTTC
TRBV29-1	NA	TRBJ1-1	NA	CSVYKTQSGTEAFF	TGCAGCGTCTATAAAACTCAGTCCGGGACTGAAGCTTTCTTT
TRBV7-2	NA	TRBJ2-7	NA	CASSTGSYEQYF	TGTGCCAGCAGCACAGGGTCCTACGAGCAGTACTTC
TRBV2	TRBD2	TRBJ2-3	NA	CASRPGLAIDTQYF	TGTGCCAGCAGGCCGGGACTAGCGATAGATACGCAGTATTTT
TRBV9	TRBD2	TRBJ2-5	NA	CASSSGTSGWGTQYF	TGTGCCAGCAGCAGCGGGACTAGCGGTTGGGGGACCCAGTACTTC
TRBV30	TRBD1	TRBJ2-3	NA	CAWTLDRGTASTDTQYF	TGTGCCTGGACCCTGGACAGGGGGACAGCTAGCACAGATACGCAGTATTTT
TRBV7-2	NA	TRBJ1-2	NA	CASRSDGGVGGYTF	TGTGCCAGCCGCTCAGACGGCGGGGTTGGTGGCTACACCTTC
TRBV7-2	TRBD2	TRBJ2-5	NA	CASSWTSGAKETQYF	TGTGCCAGCAGCTGGACTAGCGGAGCCAAAGAGACCCAGTACTTC
TRBV19	NA	TRBJ2-7	once	CASSITDSAAQYF	TGTGCCAGTAGTATCACCGACAGTGCTGCACAGTACTTC
TRBV9	TRBD1	TRBJ2-5	once	CASSVGGQGFETQYF	TGTGCCAGCAGCGTAGGGGGACAGGGGTTCGAGACCCAGTACTTC
TRBV6-5	TRBD1	TRBJ2-3	once	CASSTGTGYSNTQYF	TGTGCCAGCAGTACCGGGACAGGGTATTCGAATACGCAGTATTTT
TRBV7-2	NA	TRBJ2-1	NA	CASSLGGTSSYNEQFF	TGTGCCAGCAGCTTAGGGGGAACTAGCTCCTACAATGAGCAGTTCTTC
TRBV19	NA	TRBJ1-3	NA	CASSYDRSGDLGNTIYF	TGTGCCAGTAGTTACGACAGGTCCGGGGACCTGGGAAACACCATATATTTT
TRBV5-1	TRBD2	TRBJ2-5	NA	CASSLQAGTKETQYF	TGCGCCAGCAGCTTGCAAGCGGGGACGAAAGAGACCCAGTACTTC
TRBV30	NA	TRBJ1-6	NA	CAWSPPGQSSYNSPLHF	TGTGCCTGGAGTCCTCCCGGACAGAGCTCCTATAATTCACCCCTCCACTTT
TRBV6-1	NA	TRBJ1-1	NA	CASSESREFEAFF	TGTGCCAGCAGTGAATCACGGGAGTTTGAAGCTTTCTTT
TRBV7-2	TRBD1	TRBJ2-7	NA	CASSDRTGGINEQYF	TGTGCCAGCAGCGATCGAACAGGGGGAATCAACGAGCAGTACTTC
TRBV7-2	TRBD1	TRBJ2-7	NA	CASSLVRGQTYEQYF	TGTGCCAGCAGCTTAGTAAGGGGGCAGACCTACGAGCAGTACTTC